Each of the 7 T cell receptor beta chains below was sequenced from the same sample in a study of blood T cells in healthy people across ages. With a J-beta primer mix and a sample-barcoded 5' primer, a second PCR ran about 7 to 12 cycles. TCRdb recomputed calls from the 5' RACE reads with MiXCR, one row per CDR3 protein. The sample records 850,000 to 1,100,000 distinct CDR3 sequences, around two fifths being singletons. The sample taken for sequencing was blood. These TCRs come from a young man in good health.

In regard to this clonotype: Just one base apart from a much larger clone, this may be a read error. The J gene is TRBJ2-3, the V gene TRBV12-3 or TRBV12-4, with a tentative D call TRBD1 (6 bases). The CDR3 is made up of 13 amino acids. CDR3 protein: CASCLKGGYTQYF. The CDR3 nucleotides are TGTGCCAGCTGTTTAAAAGGGGGATATACGCAGTATTTT.

The chain uses TRBV7-2 and TRBJ1-4; 12 nucleotides match TRBD1. The CDR3 loop spans 18 amino acids. J lost 3 bases, V lost 4 bases, and 9 bases had no gene match. CDR1 and CDR2 (germline): SGHTA, FQGNSA. This chain's CDR3 is CASSSPGQGALANEKLFF. CDR3 coding DNA: TGTGCCAGCAGCTCCCCGGGACAGGGGGCGCTTGCTAATGAAAAACTGTTTTTT.

The chain links TRBV20-1 to TRBJ1-2; 12 nucleotides line up with TRBD1. The trim removed 5 bases at V and 4 bases at J, leaving 11 bases unmatched. Germline CDR1 and CDR2: DFQATT and SNEGSKA (reference sequence). This CDR3 is built from 16 residues. CDR3 in amino acids: CSAEDRDRGRGYGYTF. In DNA, the CDR3 is TGCAGTGCTGAGGACCGGGACAGGGGGCGAGGCTATGGCTACACCTTC.

The chain combines TRBV4-1 with TRBJ1-1; TRBD1 aligns across 8 bases. The CDR3 length is 15 residues. Per the germline V gene, CDR1 is MGHRA and CDR2 is YSYEKL. The trim removed 3 bases at V and 5 bases at J, leaving 8 bases unmatched. CDR3 in amino acids: CASSHTRTGNTEAFF. In DNA, the CDR3 is TGCGCCAGCAGCCATACCCGGACAGGGAATACTGAAGCTTTCTTT.

This clonotype was observed at least ten times. The rearrangement uses TRBV4-2 and TRBJ1-2, with 10 nucleotides matching TRBD1. There are 15 residues in the CDR3. The germline gives CDR1 LGHNA, CDR2 YNFKEQ. V dropped 3 bases and J dropped 6; count of bases not matched to a gene: 7. The CDR3 spells CASSQTGGLENGYTF. In nucleotides, the CDR3 is TGTGCCAGCAGCCAGACAGGGGGCTTAGAGAATGGCTACACCTTC.

This rearrangement joins TRBV7-8 to TRBJ2-1; D is ambiguous. The CDR3 sequence is 15 residues long. Trimming took 6 bases from V and 0 from J, leaving 12 bases between them. CDR1 and CDR2 from the germline V gene are SGHVS and FQNEAQ. This CDR3 is CASREQQTSYNEQFF. In DNA form, the CDR3 reads TGTGCCAGCAGAGAACAGCAAACCTCCTACAATGAGCAGTTCTTC.

This sequence joins TRBV13 and TRBJ1-1; weak D call: TRBD1 (5 bases). With 5 bases removed from V and 2 bases from J, the gap between germline ends came to 15 bases. Germline-derived CDR1 and CDR2 are PRHDT and FYEKMQ (reference sequence). The CDR3 covers 15 residues. The CDR3 nucleotides are TGTGCCAGCAGCCGGGGGGAGGAGGGAAACACTGAAGCTTTCTTT. Its translation: CASSRGEEGNTEAFF.